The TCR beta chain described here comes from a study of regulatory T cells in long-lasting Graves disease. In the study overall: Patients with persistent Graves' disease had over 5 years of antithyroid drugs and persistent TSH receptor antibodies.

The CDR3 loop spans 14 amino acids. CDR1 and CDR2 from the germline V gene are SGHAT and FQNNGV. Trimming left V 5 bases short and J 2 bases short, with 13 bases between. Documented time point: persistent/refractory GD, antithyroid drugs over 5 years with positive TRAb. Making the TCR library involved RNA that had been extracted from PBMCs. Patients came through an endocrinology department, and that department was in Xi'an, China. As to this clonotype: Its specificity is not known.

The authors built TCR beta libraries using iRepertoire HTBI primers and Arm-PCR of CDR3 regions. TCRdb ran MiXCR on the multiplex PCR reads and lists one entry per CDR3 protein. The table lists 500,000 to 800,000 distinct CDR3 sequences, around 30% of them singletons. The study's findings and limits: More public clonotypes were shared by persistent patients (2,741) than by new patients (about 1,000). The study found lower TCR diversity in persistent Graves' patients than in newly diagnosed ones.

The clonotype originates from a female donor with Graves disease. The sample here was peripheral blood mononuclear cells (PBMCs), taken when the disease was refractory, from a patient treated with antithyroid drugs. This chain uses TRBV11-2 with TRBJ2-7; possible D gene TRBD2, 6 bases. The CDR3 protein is CASSLAGTPYEQYF. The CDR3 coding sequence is TGTGCCAGCAGCCTGGCGGGGACTCCCTACGAGCAGTACTTC.